The 14 T cell receptor beta chains below come from one sample, sequenced in a study of blood T cell repertoires in COVID-19. Measured with immunoSEQ multiplex PCR; TCRdb has only the in-frame clones, and not every one. The data show approximately 82,000 clones, roughly 80% seen once. The sequenced sample was peripheral blood. The receptors here all came from a woman in her seventies with acute or convalescent COVID-19.

The count of this clone is one. The V call is TRBV9, the J call TRBJ1-1; no clear D gene. Germline values: CDR1 SGDLS, CDR2 YYNGEE. Trimming cost V 0 bases and J 13 bases, with 22 bases left between them. This CDR3 spans 15 amino acids. This CDR3 reads CASSVATRQPDGLFF. DNA for the CDR3: TGTGCCAGCAGCGTAGCTACGCGGCAGCCGGATGGTCTTTTCTTT. Full variable domain (missing parts from reference TRBV9 and TRBJ1-1): DSGVTQTPKHLITATGQRVTLRCSPRSGDLSVYWYQQSLDQGLQFLIQYYNGEERAKGNILERFSAQQFPDLHSELNLSSLELGDSALYFCASSVATRQPDGLFFGQGTRLTVV.

A few counts support this clone. CDR3 sequence (DNA): TGCGCCAGCAGCCCGTTCGGGGCAGGGGTTGCCACCGGGGAGCTGTTTTTT. Its translation is CASSPFGAGVATGELFF. V usage is TRBV5-1 and J usage is TRBJ2-2, with D perhaps TRBD1 (6 bases). V was cut by 4 bases and J by 4 bases, with 20 bases left in between. Germline CDR1 SGHRS, CDR2 YFSETQ. This CDR3 is 17 amino acids long.

The rearrangement joins TRBV10-3 to TRBJ2-3; 7 bases match TRBD2. Germline-derived CDR1 and CDR2 are ENHRY and SYGVKD. The CDR3 contains 15 residues. J lost 1 base, V lost 4 bases, and 5 bases had no gene match. CDR3 in amino acids: CAISVLALGTDTQYF. The CDR3 DNA follows: TGTGCCATCAGTGTACTAGCGCTGGGCACAGATACGCAGTATTTT.

The rearrangement links TRBV9 to TRBJ2-2; D might be TRBD2 (6 bases). V lost 0 bases and J lost 7, with 13 bases in between. The CDR3 has 15 residues. CDR1 is SGDLS, CDR2 YYNGEE, per germline. The CDR3 DNA reads TGTGCCAGCAGCGTAGCTTGGGGAGCGGGCGGGGAGCTGTTTTTT. It translates to CASSVAWGAGGELFF.

The V call is TRBV7-2, the J call TRBJ1-2, with no clear D. Trimming shortened V by 1 base and J by 0 bases, and 12 bases separated the two germline ends. The CDR3 consists of 16 residues. CDR1 SGHTA and CDR2 FQGNSA come from the germline V gene. The CDR3 sequence: CASSLVATPTNYGYTF. The CDR3 coding sequence is TGTGCCAGCAGCTTAGTGGCGACTCCCACTAACTATGGCTACACCTTC.

This clone was picked up a small number of times. This chain connects TRBV2 to TRBJ2-7, with 7 bases identical to TRBD1. The CDR3 extends over 14 amino acids. Per the germline V gene, CDR1 is SNHLY and CDR2 is FYNNEI. V shed 4 bases and J 1 base; nucleotides not matched to a gene: 4. The CDR3 coding sequence is TGTGCCAGCAGTGTGGGGACAGAATCCTACGAGCAGTACTTC. Its protein product is CASSVGTESYEQYF.

This rearrangement joins TRBV10-1 to TRBJ2-7, with TRBD2 identical over 9 bases. V gave up 4 bases and J gave up 2 bases; unmatched junction bases: 18. The CDR3 extends over 19 amino acids. The germline V gene has CDR1 WNHNN and CDR2 SYGVQD (reference sequence). CDR3 coding DNA: TGCGCCAGCAGTGTCACCAGGGTAGCGGGAGAGTGGTTTCCCTACGAGCAGTACTTC. As protein: CASSVTRVAGEWFPYEQYF.

This chain connects TRBV5-1 to TRBJ2-1; 9 bases map to TRBD2. Germline lookup yields CDR1 SGHRS and CDR2 YFSETQ. Germline trimming cut 0 bases from V and 7 bases from J; bases unmatched to any gene: 8. CDR3 length: 16 amino acids. The CDR3, as DNA: TGCGCCAGCAGCTTGGACGGGACTAGCCACCAGAATGAGCAGTTCTTC. This codes for CASSLDGTSHQNEQFF.

This chain uses TRBV12-3 or TRBV12-4 with TRBJ2-1; D is possibly TRBD2 (5 bases). V lost 4 bases and J lost 6, with 7 bases in between. The length of the CDR3 is 12 residues. The CDR3 region is CASSSDFNEQFF. For the CDR3, the DNA is TGTGCCAGCAGTTCGGACTTCAATGAGCAGTTCTTC.

The chain couples TRBV19 to TRBJ2-1; D unclear. Germline V gene sequence: CDR1 LNHDA, CDR2 SQIVND (reference sequence). The CDR3 is 12 residues long. Trimming pared 1 base from V and 5 bases from J, leaving 3 bases between. CDR3 in DNA: TGTGCCAGTAGTATAGGGCACAATGAGCAGTTCTTC. This encodes CASSIGHNEQFF.

The V call is TRBV7-2, the J call TRBJ2-5; 7 bases line up with TRBD2. V shed 5 bases and J 1 base; nucleotides not matched to a gene: 4. This CDR3 is 14 amino acids long. In germline, CDR1 is SGHTA, CDR2 FQGNSA. CDR3 nucleotide sequence: TGTGCCAGCAGCAACGGGGGGTCCCAAGAGACCCAGTACTTC. Amino acid sequence: CASSNGGSQETQYF. Filled out from reference TRBV7-2 and TRBJ2-5, the complete variable domain reads GAGVSQSPSNKVTEKGKDVELRCDPISGHTALYWYRQSLGQGLEFLIYFQGNSAPDKSGLPSDRFSAERTGGSVSTLTIQRTQQEDSAVYLCASSNGGSQETQYFGPGTRLLVL.

The chain couples TRBV5-1 to TRBJ2-2, with a weak D call TRBD1 (5 bases). Between the trimmed V and J ends, which lost 2 bases and 4 bases, there was a span of 12 bases. Looked up from germline, CDR1 is SGHRS and CDR2 is YFSETQ. This CDR3 contains 15 residues. The CDR3 region has the DNA TGCGCCAGCAGCTTTTCAGGGATGGGCACCGGGGAGCTGTTTTTT. It is translated as CASSFSGMGTGELFF.

The chain joins TRBV6-1 to TRBJ2-1; D might be TRBD2 (5 bases). The V end was cut by 1 base, the J end by 15 bases, with 16 bases between. CDR3 length: 13 amino acids. The germline gives CDR1 MNHNS, CDR2 SASEGT. The DNA of the CDR3 is TGTGCCAGCAGTGAAGAAATCAGGAGTACTAGGTTCTTC. Translating it yields CASSEEIRSTRFF.

The CDR3 spells CASSLTLGTLRVEEQFF. The DNA for the CDR3 is TGTGCCAGCAGCTTGACCCTCGGGACTTTGAGGGTAGAGGAGCAGTTCTTC. The chain couples TRBV7-9 to TRBJ2-1, with D perhaps matching TRBD2 (6 bases). Germline CDR1 is SEHNR and CDR2 is FQNEAQ (reference sequence). This CDR3 is 17 amino acids long. Trimming cost V 3 bases and J 10 bases, with 25 bases left between them.